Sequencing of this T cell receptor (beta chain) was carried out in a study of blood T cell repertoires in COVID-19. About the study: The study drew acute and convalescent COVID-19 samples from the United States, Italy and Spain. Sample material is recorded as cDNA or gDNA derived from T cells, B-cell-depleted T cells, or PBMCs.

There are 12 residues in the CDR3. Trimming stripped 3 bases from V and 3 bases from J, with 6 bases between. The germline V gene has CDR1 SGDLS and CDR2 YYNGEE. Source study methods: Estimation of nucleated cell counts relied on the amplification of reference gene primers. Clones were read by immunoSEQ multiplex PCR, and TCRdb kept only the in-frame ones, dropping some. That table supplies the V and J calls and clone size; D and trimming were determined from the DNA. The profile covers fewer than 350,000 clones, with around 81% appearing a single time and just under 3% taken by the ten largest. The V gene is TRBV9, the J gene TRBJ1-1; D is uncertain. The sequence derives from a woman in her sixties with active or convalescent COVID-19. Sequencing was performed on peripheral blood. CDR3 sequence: CASSEEDTEAFF. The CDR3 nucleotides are TGTGCCAGCAGCGAAGAGGACACTGAAGCTTTCTTT.